The clone carrying this T cell receptor (beta chain) was seen only a few times. Its matching antigen is unknown. The V and J ends lost 4 bases and 7 bases respectively, with 17 bases between them. Germline CDR1 reads MNHEY; CDR2 reads SVGAGI. This CDR3 has 15 amino acids. TCRdb re-called the RT-PCR reads with MiXCR, one entry per CDR3 protein. The sample includes under 750,000 distinct CDR3 sequences, approximately 12% of them seen just once. The entry originates in a study of response to subunit inactivated influenza vaccine. General study findings and limits: Authors suggested each seasonal flu vaccination may recruit only limited numbers of new T cells.

V is TRBV6-5 and J is TRBJ2-1; maybe TRBD2 (5 bases). This sample comprised PBMCs from blood, obtained on the day of vaccination. This clonotype was sampled from a man between 45 and 60 years old who received an inactivated influenza vaccine. Written as DNA, the CDR3 is TGTGCCAGCAGTTCCTTTTTGGGAGCTGGGAATGAGCAGTTCTTC. Protein product: CASSSFLGAGNEQFF.